Described below is a single T cell receptor (beta chain) sequence and its context. The data are from a study of shared clonotypes between healthy human individuals. Generated by immunoSEQ multiplex PCR, the TCRdb table keeps only in-frame clones and is missing some. The table lists 550,000 to 650,000 clones, roughly 95% of them singletons. Only CD45RO-negative cells positively selected for CCR7 counted as naive CD8 cells, so terminally differentiated effector memory CD45RA+ cells were excluded. The CDR3 length is 15 residues. Trimming at V came to 3 bases and at J to 2 bases, leaving 2 bases not matched to a gene. Germline assignment: CDR1 MNHNS and CDR2 SASEGT.

The receptor's source is a woman aged 25 to 39 in good health. This chain uses TRBV6-1 with TRBJ2-2; 8 bases match TRBD1. The specimen sequenced was naive CD8+ T cells sorted from blood. The CDR3: CASSDQGANTGELFF. CDR3 sequence (DNA): TGTGCCAGCAGTGATCAGGGGGCTAACACCGGGGAGCTGTTTTTT.